This T cell receptor beta chain derives from a study of blood T cell repertoires in COVID-19. At the level of the study: Donors in the United States, Italy and Spain gave samples during acute or convalescent COVID-19.

As handled by the study authors: Reference gene primer amplification gave nucleated cell count estimates. Sequencing was performed with immunoSEQ multiplex PCR; in TCRdb, only in-frame clones are kept and a portion is missing. The DNA was the basis for D and trimming; V, J and clone size are from that table. The sample lists about 48,000 clones, about nine tenths occurring once. Germline V gene lookup returns CDR1 MDHEN and CDR2 SYDVKM. V lost 3 bases, J lost 7 bases, and 8 bases stayed unmatched. The CDR3 covers 15 residues. This receptor was taken from a man between 65 and 79 years old with acute or convalescent COVID-19. The V and J genes are TRBV28 and TRBJ2-1, with 8 nucleotides matching TRBD2. The sample comprised peripheral blood. The DNA of the CDR3 is TGTGCCAGCAGTTTTACGGGGGGGGGCCGGAATGAGCAGTTCTTC. Its protein is CASSFTGGGRNEQFF.